This TCR beta chain stems from a study of blood T cells in healthy people across ages. Primers used in a second PCR of about 7 to 11 cycles were a sample-barcoded 5' primer and a J-beta primer mix. TCRdb analysed the 5' RACE reads with MiXCR anew, one entry per CDR3 protein. This sample has some 1.5 million distinct CDR3 sequences, with about 28% found just once. This CDR3 region has 15 residues. The J segment lost 6 bases and the V segment lost 1 base, leaving 7 bases of the junction unmatched. The V gene's germline CDR1 is SGHVS and CDR2 FNYEAQ. The sequence was obtained from a woman aged 25 to 39 in good health. V is TRBV7-6 and J is TRBJ2-7, with 9 bases lining up with TRBD1. Source material: blood. The CDR3 DNA reads as TGTGCCAGCAGCTTAGGAGCGACAGGGGGAGGCGAGCAGTACTTC. Translated, it gives CASSLGATGGGEQYF.